The 12 T cell receptor beta chains below were found in one sample sequenced in a study of blood T cell repertoires in COVID-19. Some clones are missing from TCRdb's copy, which holds only in-frame ones; the method was immunoSEQ multiplex PCR. This table has roughly 250,000 clones, over 75% appearing once. Sequencing was carried out using peripheral blood. Every receptor here comes from a woman aged 30 to 39 with acute or convalescent COVID-19.

This chain joins TRBV30 and TRBJ2-5; no clear D gene. CDR3 length: 12 amino acids. Germline CDR1 reads GTSNPN; CDR2 reads SVGIG (reference sequence). The CDR3 DNA is TGTGCGATCTCGGGTGGCCGGGAGACCCAGTACTTC. It is translated as CAISGGRETQYF.

The chain is built from TRBV14 and TRBJ2-7, with TRBD1 matching 10 bases. The CDR3 has 16 amino acids. Germline values: CDR1 SGHDN, CDR2 FVKESK. V lost 2 bases to trimming and J lost 2 bases; unmatched junction nucleotides: 6. In DNA form, the CDR3 reads TGTGCCAGCAGCCAAATCGCCGGACAGGGGGCCTACGAGCAGTACTTC. It translates to CASSQIAGQGAYEQYF.

This sequence joins TRBV9 and TRBJ2-1; D may be TRBD1 (6 bases). Germline assignment: CDR1 SGDLS and CDR2 YYNGEE. The CDR3 length is 14 residues. V dropped 1 base and J dropped 4 bases, with 9 bases sitting between them. The CDR3 here is CASSVYGTYNEQFF. In nucleotides, the CDR3 is TGTGCCAGCAGCGTATACGGGACATACAATGAGCAGTTCTTC.

The rearrangement uses TRBV30 and TRBJ2-5; 8 bases align to TRBD2. CDR1 is GTSNPN and CDR2 is SVGIG in the germline V gene (reference sequence). The V and J ends lost 5 bases and 0 bases, in that order; junction bases with no gene match: 8. The CDR3 totals 15 residues. CDR3 DNA sequence: TGTGCCTGGGGCCGGGCGGGAGGCGACCAAGAGACCCAGTACTTC. Translated: CAWGRAGGDQETQYF.

V usage is TRBV5-4 and J usage is TRBJ2-7; TRBD1 matches 9 bases. V lost 0 bases, J lost 5 bases, and 3 bases stayed unmatched. This CDR3 region has 14 residues. The V gene's germline CDR1 is SGHNT and CDR2 YYREEE (reference sequence). CDR3 region: CASSLEQGANEQYF. The CDR3, as DNA: TGTGCCAGCAGCTTGGAACAGGGGGCAAACGAGCAGTACTTC.

V usage is TRBV10-2 and J usage is TRBJ2-7, with 9 bases fitting TRBD2. The CDR3 has 16 amino acids. Germline loops: CDR1 WSHSY, CDR2 SAAADI. J lost 2 bases, V lost 6 bases, and 11 bases had no gene match. DNA of the CDR3: TGCGCCAGCAGCCCAGCGGGGGGCAGCGGGACCTACGAGCAGTACTTC. Its translation is CASSPAGGSGTYEQYF.

The chain combines TRBV5-1 with TRBJ1-6, with a tentative D call TRBD1 (6 bases). Germline V lookup: CDR1 SGHRS, CDR2 YFSETQ. The CDR3 has 14 residues. Trimming removed 3 bases from V and 5 bases from J, with 9 bases in between. This CDR3 reads CASSWGQNNSPLHF. CDR3 nucleotides: TGCGCCAGCAGCTGGGGGCAGAATAATTCACCCCTCCACTTT.

This rearrangement joins TRBV19 to TRBJ1-1, with a possible D match to TRBD1 (5 bases). The CDR3 spans 14 residues. Per the germline V gene, CDR1 is LNHDA and CDR2 is SQIVND (reference sequence). V gave up 6 bases and J gave up 6 bases, with 17 bases separating them. CDR3 protein: CASRNRPPAAEAFF. The CDR3 nucleotides read TGTGCCAGTAGGAACAGGCCTCCTGCGGCTGAAGCTTTCTTT.

The rearrangement uses TRBV6-5 and TRBJ2-1, with D possibly being TRBD1 (5 bases). Trimming stripped 2 bases from V and 6 bases from J, with 11 bases between. Germline CDR1 is MNHEY and CDR2 is SVGAGI. The CDR3 contains 14 residues. CDR3 coding DNA: TGTGCCAGCAGTTACCCCGGAAGGGGCAATGAGCAGTTCTTC. Translated, it gives CASSYPGRGNEQFF.

The chain recombines TRBV5-8 with TRBJ1-1; D uncertain. The CDR3 runs to 14 residues. CDR1 and CDR2 from the germline V gene are SGHTS and YDEGEE. Trimming took 1 base from V and 0 from J, leaving 7 bases between them. For the CDR3, the DNA is TGTGCCAGCAGCTTGCCCACAGTGAACACTGAAGCTTTCTTT. This translates into CASSLPTVNTEAFF.

Only one count was recorded for this clone. The V call is TRBV21-1, the J call TRBJ2-5; no check of the table's D call, TRBD2, against the DNA was made. TRBV21-1 constitutes a pseudogene. CDR3 length: 17 amino acids. Written as DNA, the CDR3 is TGTGCCAGCAGCCCCCGGACTAGCGGGAGTCCCCAAGAGACCCAGTACTTC. Its protein is CASSPRTSGSPQETQYF.

This CDR3 reads CASSDTGQGANEQFF. As DNA, the CDR3 is TGTGCCAGCAGTGATACCGGGCAGGGGGCCAATGAGCAGTTCTTC. The V call is TRBV2, the J call TRBJ2-1; TRBD1 aligns across 8 bases. This CDR3 region has 15 residues. CDR1 is SNHLY and CDR2 is FYNNEI in the germline V gene. The V and J ends lost 3 bases and 6 bases, in that order; junction bases with no gene match: 7.